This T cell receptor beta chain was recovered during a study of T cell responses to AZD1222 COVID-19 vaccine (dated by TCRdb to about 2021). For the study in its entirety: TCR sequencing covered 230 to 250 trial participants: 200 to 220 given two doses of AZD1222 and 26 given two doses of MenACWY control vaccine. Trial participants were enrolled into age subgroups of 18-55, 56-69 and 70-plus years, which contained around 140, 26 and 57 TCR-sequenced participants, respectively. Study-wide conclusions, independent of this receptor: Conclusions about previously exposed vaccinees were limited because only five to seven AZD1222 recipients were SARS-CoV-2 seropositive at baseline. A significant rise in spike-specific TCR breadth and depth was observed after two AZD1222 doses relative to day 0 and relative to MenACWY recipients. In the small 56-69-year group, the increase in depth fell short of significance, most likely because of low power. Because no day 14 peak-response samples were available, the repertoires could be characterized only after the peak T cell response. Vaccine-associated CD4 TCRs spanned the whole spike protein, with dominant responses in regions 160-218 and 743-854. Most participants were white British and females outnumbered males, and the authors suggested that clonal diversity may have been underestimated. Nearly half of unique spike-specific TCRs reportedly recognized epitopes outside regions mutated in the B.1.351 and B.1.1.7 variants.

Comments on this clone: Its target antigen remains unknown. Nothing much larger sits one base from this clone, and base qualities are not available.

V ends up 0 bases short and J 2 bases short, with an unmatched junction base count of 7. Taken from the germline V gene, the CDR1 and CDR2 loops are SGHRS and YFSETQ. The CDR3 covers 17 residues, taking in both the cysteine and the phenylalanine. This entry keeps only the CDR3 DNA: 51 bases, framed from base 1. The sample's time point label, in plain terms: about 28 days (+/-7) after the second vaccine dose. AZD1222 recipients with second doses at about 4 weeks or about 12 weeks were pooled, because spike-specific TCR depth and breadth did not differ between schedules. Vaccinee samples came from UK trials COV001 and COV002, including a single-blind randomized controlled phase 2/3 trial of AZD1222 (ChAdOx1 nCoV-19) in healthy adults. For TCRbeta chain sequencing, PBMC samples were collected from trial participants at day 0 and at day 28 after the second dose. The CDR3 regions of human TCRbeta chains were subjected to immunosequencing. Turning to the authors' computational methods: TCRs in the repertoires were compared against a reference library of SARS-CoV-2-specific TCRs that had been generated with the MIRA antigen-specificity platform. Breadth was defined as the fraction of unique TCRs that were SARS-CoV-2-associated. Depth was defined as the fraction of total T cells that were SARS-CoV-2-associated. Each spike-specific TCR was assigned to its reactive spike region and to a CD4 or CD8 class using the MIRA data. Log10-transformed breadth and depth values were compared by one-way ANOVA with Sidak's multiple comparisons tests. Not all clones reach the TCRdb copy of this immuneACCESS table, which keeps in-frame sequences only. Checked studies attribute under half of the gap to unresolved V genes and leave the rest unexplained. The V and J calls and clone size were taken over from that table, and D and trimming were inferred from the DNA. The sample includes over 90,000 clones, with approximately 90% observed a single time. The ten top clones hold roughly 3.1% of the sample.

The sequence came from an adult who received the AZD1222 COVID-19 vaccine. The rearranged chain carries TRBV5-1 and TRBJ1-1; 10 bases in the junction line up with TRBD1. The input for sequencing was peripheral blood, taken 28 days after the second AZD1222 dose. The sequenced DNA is TGCGCCAGCAGCTTGGTGGGACAGGGGACAATTAACACTGAAGCTTTCTTT. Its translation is CASSLVGQGTINTEAFF.